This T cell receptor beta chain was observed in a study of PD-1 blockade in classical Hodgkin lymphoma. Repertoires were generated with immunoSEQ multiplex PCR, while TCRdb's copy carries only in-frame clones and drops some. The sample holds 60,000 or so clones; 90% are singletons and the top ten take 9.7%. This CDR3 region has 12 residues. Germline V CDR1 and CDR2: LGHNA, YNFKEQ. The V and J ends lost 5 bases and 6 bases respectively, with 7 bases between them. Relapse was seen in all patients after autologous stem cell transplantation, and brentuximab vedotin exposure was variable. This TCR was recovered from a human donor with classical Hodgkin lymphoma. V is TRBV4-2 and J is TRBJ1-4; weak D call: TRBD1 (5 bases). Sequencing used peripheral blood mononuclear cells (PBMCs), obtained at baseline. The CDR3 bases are TGTGCCAGCAGCGGGGGGGATGAAAAACTGTTTTTT. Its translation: CASSGGDEKLFF.